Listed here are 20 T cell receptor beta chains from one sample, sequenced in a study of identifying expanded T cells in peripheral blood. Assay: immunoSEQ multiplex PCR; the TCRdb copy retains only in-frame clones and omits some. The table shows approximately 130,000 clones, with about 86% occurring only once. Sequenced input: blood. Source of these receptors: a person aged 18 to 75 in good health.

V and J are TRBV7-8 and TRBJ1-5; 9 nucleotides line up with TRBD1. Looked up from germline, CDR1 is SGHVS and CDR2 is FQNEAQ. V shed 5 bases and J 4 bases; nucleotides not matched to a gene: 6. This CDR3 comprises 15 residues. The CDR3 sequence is CASSAGTGPNQPQHF. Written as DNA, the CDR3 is TGTGCCAGCAGCGCCGGGACAGGGCCTAATCAGCCCCAGCATTTT.

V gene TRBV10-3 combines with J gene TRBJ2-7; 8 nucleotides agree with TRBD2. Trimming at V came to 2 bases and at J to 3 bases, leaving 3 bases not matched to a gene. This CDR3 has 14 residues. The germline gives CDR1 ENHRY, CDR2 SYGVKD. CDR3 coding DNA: TGTGCCATCAGTGAGCGGGGGGGGGACTACGAGCAGTACTTC. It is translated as CAISERGGDYEQYF.

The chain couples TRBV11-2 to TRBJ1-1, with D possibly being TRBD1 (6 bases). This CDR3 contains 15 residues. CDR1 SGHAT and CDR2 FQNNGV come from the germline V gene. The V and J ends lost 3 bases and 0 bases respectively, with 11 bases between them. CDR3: CASSFYTGMNTEAFF. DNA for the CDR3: TGTGCCAGCAGCTTTTATACAGGGATGAACACTGAAGCTTTCTTT. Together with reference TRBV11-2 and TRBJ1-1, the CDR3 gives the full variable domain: EAGVAQSPRYKIIEKRQSVAFWCNPISGHATLYWYQQILGQGPKLLIQFQNNGVVDDSQLPKDRFSAERLKGVDSTLKIQPAKLEDSAVYLCASSFYTGMNTEAFFGQGTRLTVV.

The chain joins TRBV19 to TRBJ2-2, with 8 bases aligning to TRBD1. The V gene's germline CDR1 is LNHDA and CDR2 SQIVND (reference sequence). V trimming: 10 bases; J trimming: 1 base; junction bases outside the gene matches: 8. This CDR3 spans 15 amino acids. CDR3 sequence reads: CATADRGLNTGELFF. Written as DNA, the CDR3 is TGTGCCACCGCCGACAGGGGCTTGAACACCGGGGAGCTGTTTTTT. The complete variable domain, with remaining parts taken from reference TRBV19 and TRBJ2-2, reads DGGITQSPKYLFRKEGQNVTLSCEQNLNHDAMYWYRQDPGQGLRLIYYSQIVNDFQKGDIAEGYSVSREKKESFPLTVTSAQKNPTAFYLCATADRGLNTGELFFGEGSRLTVL.

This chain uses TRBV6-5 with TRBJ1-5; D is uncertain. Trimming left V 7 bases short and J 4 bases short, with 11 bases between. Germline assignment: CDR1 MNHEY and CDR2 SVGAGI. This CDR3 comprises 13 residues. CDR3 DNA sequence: TGTGCCAGCACCCCTAGACCGAATCAGCCCCAGCATTTT. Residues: CASTPRPNQPQHF.

CDR3 DNA sequence: TGTGCCAGTAGTTCTAGGACAGGGAACTACGAGCAGTACTTC. It translates to CASSSRTGNYEQYF. The V call is TRBV19, the J call TRBJ2-7, with 8 bases identical to TRBD1. This CDR3 contains 14 residues. Germline values: CDR1 LNHDA, CDR2 SQIVND (reference sequence). V gave up 5 bases and J gave up 3 bases; unmatched junction bases: 6.

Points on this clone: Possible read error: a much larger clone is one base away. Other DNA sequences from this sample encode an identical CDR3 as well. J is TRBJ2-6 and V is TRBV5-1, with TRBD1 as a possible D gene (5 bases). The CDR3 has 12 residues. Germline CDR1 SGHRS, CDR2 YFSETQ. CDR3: CASSLEDNVLTF. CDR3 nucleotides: TGCGCCAGCAGCTTGGAGGACAACGTCCTGACTTTT.

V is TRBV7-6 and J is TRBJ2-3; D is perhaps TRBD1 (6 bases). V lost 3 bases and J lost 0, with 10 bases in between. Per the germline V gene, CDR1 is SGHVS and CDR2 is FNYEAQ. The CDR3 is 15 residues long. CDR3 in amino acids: CASSFNRASTDTQYF. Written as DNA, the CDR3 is TGTGCCAGCAGCTTCAACAGGGCCAGCACAGATACGCAGTATTTT.

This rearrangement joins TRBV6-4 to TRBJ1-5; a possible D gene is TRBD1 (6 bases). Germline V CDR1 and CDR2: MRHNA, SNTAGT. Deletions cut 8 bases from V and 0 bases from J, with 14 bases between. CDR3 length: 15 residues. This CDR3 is CASLTGAVSNQPQHF. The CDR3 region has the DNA TGTGCCAGCCTGACGGGGGCCGTTAGCAATCAGCCCCAGCATTTT.

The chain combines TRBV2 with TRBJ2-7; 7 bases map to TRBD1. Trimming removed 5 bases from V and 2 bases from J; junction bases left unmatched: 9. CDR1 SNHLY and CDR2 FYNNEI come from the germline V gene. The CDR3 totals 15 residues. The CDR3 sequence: CASSQVGTVAYEQYF. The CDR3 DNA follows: TGTGCCAGCAGTCAAGTAGGGACAGTCGCCTACGAGCAGTACTTC.

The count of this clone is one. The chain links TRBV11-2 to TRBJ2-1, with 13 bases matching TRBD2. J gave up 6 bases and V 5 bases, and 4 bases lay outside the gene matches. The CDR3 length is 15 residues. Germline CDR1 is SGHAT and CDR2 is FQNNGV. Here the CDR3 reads CASSLGLAGPNEQFF. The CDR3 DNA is TGTGCCAGCAGCCTGGGACTAGCGGGACCCAATGAGCAGTTCTTC.

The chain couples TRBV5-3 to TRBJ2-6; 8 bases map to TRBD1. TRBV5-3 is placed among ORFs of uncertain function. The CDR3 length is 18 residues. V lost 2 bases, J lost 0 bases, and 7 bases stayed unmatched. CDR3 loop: CARSFFQGAPSGANVLTF. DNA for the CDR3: TGTGCCAGAAGCTTTTTCCAGGGGGCCCCCTCTGGGGCCAACGTCCTGACTTTC.

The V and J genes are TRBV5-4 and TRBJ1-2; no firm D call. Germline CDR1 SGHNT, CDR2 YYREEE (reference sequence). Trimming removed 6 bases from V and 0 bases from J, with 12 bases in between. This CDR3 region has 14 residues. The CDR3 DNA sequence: TGTGCCAGCATCCTTCAGGCCGCTAACTATGGCTACACCTTC. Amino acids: CASILQAANYGYTF.

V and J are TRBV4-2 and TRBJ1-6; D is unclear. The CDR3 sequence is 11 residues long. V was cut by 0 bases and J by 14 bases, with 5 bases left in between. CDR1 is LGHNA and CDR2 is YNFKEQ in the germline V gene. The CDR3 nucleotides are TGTGCCAGCAGCCAAGATATAACCCTCCACTTT. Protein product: CASSQDITLHF.

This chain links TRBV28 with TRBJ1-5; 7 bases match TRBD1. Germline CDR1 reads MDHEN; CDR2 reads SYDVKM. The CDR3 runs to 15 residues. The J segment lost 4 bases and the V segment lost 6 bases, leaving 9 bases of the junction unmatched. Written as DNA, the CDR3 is TGTGCCAGCAGGTCGACAGGGTTGGGTAATCAGCCCCAGCATTTT. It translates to CASRSTGLGNQPQHF.

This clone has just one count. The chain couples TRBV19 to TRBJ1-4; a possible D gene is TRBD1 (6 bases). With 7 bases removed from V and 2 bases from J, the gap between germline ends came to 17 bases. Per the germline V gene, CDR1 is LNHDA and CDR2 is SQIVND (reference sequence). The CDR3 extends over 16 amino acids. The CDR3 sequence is CASTTGTTYTNEKLFF. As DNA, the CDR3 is TGTGCCAGTACTACCGGGACAACGTACACTAATGAAAAACTGTTTTTT.

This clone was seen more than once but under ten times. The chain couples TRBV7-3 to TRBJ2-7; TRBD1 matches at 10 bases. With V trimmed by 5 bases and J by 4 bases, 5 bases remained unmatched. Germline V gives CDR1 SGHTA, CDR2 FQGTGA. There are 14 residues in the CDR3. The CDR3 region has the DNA TGTGCCAGCAGCCTTGGACAGGGGGTTTACGAGCAGTACTTC. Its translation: CASSLGQGVYEQYF. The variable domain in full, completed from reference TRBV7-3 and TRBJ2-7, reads GAGVSQTPSNKVTEKGKYVELRCDPISGHTALYWYRQSLGQGPEFLIYFQGTGAADDSGLPNDRFFAVRPEGSVSTLKIQRTERGDSAVYLCASSLGQGVYEQYFGPGTRLTVT.

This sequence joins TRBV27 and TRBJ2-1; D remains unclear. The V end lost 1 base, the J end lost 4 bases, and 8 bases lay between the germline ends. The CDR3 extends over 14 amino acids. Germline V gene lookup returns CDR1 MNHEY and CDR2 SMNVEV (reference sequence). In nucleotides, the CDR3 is TGTGCCAGCAGTTTATTTGGCGCTTACAATGAGCAGTTCTTC. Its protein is CASSLFGAYNEQFF.

The CDR3 DNA reads as TGTGCCAGCAGCTCCCTACAGGTTATTCCTGGAAACACCATATATTTT. Translation gives CASSSLQVIPGNTIYF. This chain connects TRBV13 to TRBJ1-3, with D possibly TRBD1 on 5 matching bases. The germline gives CDR1 PRHDT, CDR2 FYEKMQ (reference sequence). Trimming pared 4 bases from V and 2 bases from J, leaving 15 bases between. This CDR3 comprises 16 residues.

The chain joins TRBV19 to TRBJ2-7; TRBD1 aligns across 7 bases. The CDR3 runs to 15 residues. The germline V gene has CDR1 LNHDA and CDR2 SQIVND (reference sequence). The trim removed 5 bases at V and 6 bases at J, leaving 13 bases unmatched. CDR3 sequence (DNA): TGTGCCAGTAGTCCGTGGGACAGTGGCTCGGGCGAGCAGTACTTC. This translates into CASSPWDSGSGEQYF.